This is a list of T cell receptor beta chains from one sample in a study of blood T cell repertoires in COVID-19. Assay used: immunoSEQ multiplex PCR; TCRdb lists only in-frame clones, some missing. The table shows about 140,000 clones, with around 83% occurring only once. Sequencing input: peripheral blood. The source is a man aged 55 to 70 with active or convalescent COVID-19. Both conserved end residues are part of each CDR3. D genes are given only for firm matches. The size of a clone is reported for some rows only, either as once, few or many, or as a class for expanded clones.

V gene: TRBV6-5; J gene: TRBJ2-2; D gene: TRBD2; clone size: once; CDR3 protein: CASKRETSGTGELFF; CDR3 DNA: TGTGCCAGCAAACGGGAAACTAGCGGTACCGGGGAGCTGTTTTTT
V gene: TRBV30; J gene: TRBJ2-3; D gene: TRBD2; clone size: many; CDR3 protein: CAWGAGGTDTQYF; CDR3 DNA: TGTGCCTGGGGAGCGGGAGGTACAGATACGCAGTATTTT
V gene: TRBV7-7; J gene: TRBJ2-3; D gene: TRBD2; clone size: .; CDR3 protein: CASSPGGASTDTQYF; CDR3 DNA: TGTGCTAGCAGCCCGGGGGGTGCTAGCACAGATACGCAGTATTTT
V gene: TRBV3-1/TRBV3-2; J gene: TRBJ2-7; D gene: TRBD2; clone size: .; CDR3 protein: CASSASTRRGLAESRQYF; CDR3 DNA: TGTGCCAGCAGCGCGTCCACACGCCGAGGACTAGCCGAAAGTCGGCAGTACTTC
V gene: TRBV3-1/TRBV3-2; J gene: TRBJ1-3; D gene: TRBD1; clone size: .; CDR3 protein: CASSQGTGGVNTIYF; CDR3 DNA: TGTGCCAGCAGCCAAGGGACAGGGGGCGTAAACACCATATATTTT
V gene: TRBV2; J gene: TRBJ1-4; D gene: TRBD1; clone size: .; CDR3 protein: CASSVTGRVNEKLFF; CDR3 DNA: TGTGCCAGCAGTGTGACAGGGAGAGTTAATGAAAAACTGTTTTTT
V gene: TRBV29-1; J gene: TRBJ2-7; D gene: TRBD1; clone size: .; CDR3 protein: CSVIPRDSSYEQYF; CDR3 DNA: TGCAGCGTAATACCCCGGGACAGTTCCTACGAGCAGTACTTC
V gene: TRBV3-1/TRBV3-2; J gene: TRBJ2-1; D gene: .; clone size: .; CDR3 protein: CASSQAGYLDEQFF; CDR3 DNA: TGTGCCAGCAGCCAAGCAGGGTATCTGGATGAGCAGTTCTTC
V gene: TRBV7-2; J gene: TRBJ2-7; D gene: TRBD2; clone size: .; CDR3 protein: CASSLAAGGAYEQYF; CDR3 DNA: TGTGCCAGCAGCTTAGCGGCGGGGGGAGCCTACGAGCAGTACTTC
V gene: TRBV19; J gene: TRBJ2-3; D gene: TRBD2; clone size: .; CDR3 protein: CASSILSGRHTDTQYF; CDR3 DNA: TGTGCCAGTAGTATTCTCAGCGGGAGGCACACAGATACGCAGTATTTT
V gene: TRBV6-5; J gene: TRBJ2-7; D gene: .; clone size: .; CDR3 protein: CASRGGMGYNYEQYF; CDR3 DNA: TGTGCCAGCAGGGGGGGTATGGGTTACAACTACGAGCAGTACTTC
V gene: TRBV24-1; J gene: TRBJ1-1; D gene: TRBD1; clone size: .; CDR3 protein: CATRDRGWSEAFF; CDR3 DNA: TGTGCCACCAGGGACAGGGGGTGGTCTGAAGCTTTCTTT
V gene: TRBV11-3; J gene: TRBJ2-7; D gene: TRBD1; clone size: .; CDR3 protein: CASSDRGSYEQYF; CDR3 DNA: TGTGCCAGCTCCGACAGGGGCTCCTACGAGCAGTACTTC
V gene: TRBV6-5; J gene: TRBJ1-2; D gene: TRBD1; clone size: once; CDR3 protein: CASSKLGTGNGYTF; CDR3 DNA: TGTGCCAGCAGTAAGCTCGGGACAGGGAATGGCTACACCTTC
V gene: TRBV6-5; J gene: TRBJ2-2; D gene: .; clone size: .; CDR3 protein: CASTLTPMNTGELFF; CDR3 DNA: TGTGCCAGCACCTTGACACCGATGAACACCGGGGAGCTGTTTTTT
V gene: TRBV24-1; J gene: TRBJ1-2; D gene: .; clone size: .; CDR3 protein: CATSDHGTLENYGYTF; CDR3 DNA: TGTGCCACCAGTGATCACGGGACATTGGAGAACTATGGCTACACCTTC